The clone carrying this TCR beta chain showed up many times. The antigen is unknown. The sample comes from a study of T cells in Graves' hyperthyroidism and ophthalmopathy. This CDR3 contains 13 residues. Germline V lookup: CDR1 SGHRS, CDR2 YFSETQ. V was trimmed by 2 bases and J by 5 bases, leaving 7 bases between them. Regions amplified from RNA transcripts were the TCR beta CDR3 regions. The TCR CDR3 was amplified in a first-round RT-PCR using the HTBI primer set. TCRdb fed the multiplex PCR reads into MiXCR, producing one record per CDR3 protein. The table includes some 560,000 distinct CDR3 sequences, 15% to 17% detected once. Overall study findings and caveats: Peripheral blood also featured most of the thyroid clonotypes expanded above 0.001.

Recently diagnosed hyperthyroidism of less than 2 months' duration affected patients aged 18 to 65. Input material: blood. This TCR was recovered from a woman younger than 45 with Graves' hyperthyroidism. The V call is TRBV5-1, the J call TRBJ2-2; no firm D call. The CDR3 protein is CASSFGHTGELFF. The CDR3 DNA reads as TGCGCCAGCAGCTTCGGTCATACCGGGGAGCTGTTTTTT.